This T cell receptor (beta chain) was profiled in a study of CD8 T cells in Susac syndrome. Findings and limits, study-wide: It was acknowledged in the study that its TCR sequencing and HLA analysis involved a relatively small number of individuals.

Between the trimmed V and J ends, which lost 5 bases and 3 bases, there was a span of 22 bases. Germline V gives CDR1 LNHDA, CDR2 SQIVND (reference sequence). The CDR3 has 18 amino acids. The study sequenced TCR beta in blood CD8+ and CD4+ T cells. TEMRA cells were FACS-enriched, with CD8+ and CD4+ T cells isolated negatively. Reverse transcription of roughly 0.5 to 1 ug RNA was performed with random hexamers. An immunoSEQ multiplex PCR generated amplified TCR beta CDR3 products spanning 54 Vbeta and 13 Jbeta. In TCRdb, the immunoSEQ multiplex PCR reads were re-called with MiXCR into one record per CDR3 protein. The sample includes some 300,000 distinct CDR3 sequences, 85% of them seen just once. As to this clonotype: The antigen remains undetermined.

This receptor was taken from a human donor with multiple sclerosis. The rearrangement links TRBV19 to TRBJ2-2; D is uncertain. The sequencing input was CD8+ T cells from PBMCs. The CDR3, as DNA: TGTGCCAGTAGTTCCACCGAACTGACGAGCCCGGACACCGGGGAGCTGTTTTTT. This encodes CASSSTELTSPDTGELFF. Full variable domain (remainder filled in from reference TRBV19 and TRBJ2-2): DGGITQSPKYLFRKEGQNVTLSCEQNLNHDAMYWYRQDPGQGLRLIYYSQIVNDFQKGDIAEGYSVSREKKESFPLTVTSAQKNPTAFYLCASSSTELTSPDTGELFFGEGSRLTVL.